What follows are 11 T cell receptor beta chains derived from one specimen sequenced in a study of shared clonotypes between healthy human individuals. Method: immunoSEQ multiplex PCR; TCRdb's copy keeps in-frame clones and lacks some. The sample holds some 2,100,000 clones; 90% to 97% are singletons and the top ten take about 0.13%. The sample was naive CD4+ T cells sorted from blood. Subset given: CD45RA+ positively selected. The receptors shown here come from a man aged 18-30 years in good health.

The V call is TRBV9, the J call TRBJ1-2, with 10 nucleotides matching TRBD1. The CDR3 has 18 amino acids. V was clipped by 1 base and J by 8 bases; unmatched bases: 17. Looked up from germline, CDR1 is SGDLS and CDR2 is YYNGEE. CDR3 nucleotide sequence: TGTGCCAGCAGCGTAAGAGGATCGACCGGGACAGGGGCTAGGGGCTACACCTTC. Encoded protein: CASSVRGSTGTGARGYTF.

The chain has TRBV10-3 and TRBJ2-2; possibly TRBD2 for D (7 bases). V gave up 8 bases and J gave up 3 bases, with 10 bases separating them. The CDR3 length is 13 residues. The germline V gene encodes CDR1 ENHRY and CDR2 SYGVKD. Written as DNA, the CDR3 is TGTGCCATCGGGGGGGCCCACACCGGGGAGCTGTTTTTT. It translates to CAIGGAHTGELFF.

The genes are TRBV5-1 and TRBJ1-2; 10 positions match TRBD1. This CDR3 has 13 residues. With V trimmed by 4 bases and J by 7 bases, 4 bases remained unmatched. Germline V gene data show CDR1 as SGHRS and CDR2 as YFSETQ. CDR3 nucleotide sequence: TGCGCCAGCAGCCAGGGACAGGGGTCTGGCTACACCTTC. Translated, it gives CASSQGQGSGYTF.

The chain couples TRBV2 to TRBJ1-1; D uncertain. The CDR3 is 12 residues long. Trimming took 7 bases from V and 4 from J, leaving 10 bases between them. Germline V gene lookup returns CDR1 SNHLY and CDR2 FYNNEI. CDR3 sequence (DNA): TGTGCCAGCATGAGGGTAGGCACTGAAGCTTTCTTT. Translation: CASMRVGTEAFF. Based on the CDR3 plus reference TRBV2 and TRBJ1-1, the full variable domain is EPEVTQTPSHQVTQMGQEVILRCVPISNHLYFYWYRQILGQKVEFLVSFYNNEISEKSEIFDDQFSVERPDGSNFTLKIRSTKLEDSAMYFCASMRVGTEAFFGQGTRLTVV.

A remark on this clone: The sample carries other DNA sequences with the same CDR3. The chain recombines TRBV6-5 with TRBJ1-1; TRBD1 aligns across 7 bases. Unmatched junction bases numbered 5, after V lost 6 bases and J lost 1 base. This CDR3 region has 14 residues. In germline, CDR1 is MNHEY, CDR2 SVGAGI. CDR3 residues: CASRRTGANTEAFF. The CDR3 DNA reads as TGTGCCAGCAGACGAACAGGGGCGAACACTGAAGCTTTCTTT.

The chain is built from TRBV11-2 and TRBJ2-7; D may be TRBD1 (6 bases). Germline assignment: CDR1 SGHAT and CDR2 FQNNGV. The V end was cut by 0 bases, the J end by 5 bases, with 14 bases between. The CDR3 loop spans 15 amino acids. DNA of the CDR3: TGTGCCAGCAGCTTAGATCAGCCAGGGGTCCACGAGCAGTACTTC. This translates into CASSLDQPGVHEQYF. The whole variable domain, remainder taken from reference TRBV11-2 and TRBJ2-7, is EAGVAQSPRYKIIEKRQSVAFWCNPISGHATLYWYQQILGQGPKLLIQFQNNGVVDDSQLPKDRFSAERLKGVDSTLKIQPAKLEDSAVYLCASSLDQPGVHEQYFGPGTRLTVT.

The CDR3 DNA is TGTGCCACCCATACTTCTGACGGGGGAGGCGAGCAGTACTTC. As protein: CATHTSDGGGEQYF. The chain has TRBV6-6 and TRBJ2-7; the D gene is possibly TRBD2 (6 bases). The V end was cut by 10 bases, the J end by 6 bases, with 22 bases between. Germline lookup yields CDR1 MNHNY and CDR2 SVGAGI (reference sequence). This CDR3 region has 14 residues.

The chain links TRBV5-4 to TRBJ2-5; 10 nucleotides agree with TRBD1. CDR1 is SGHNT and CDR2 is YYREEE in the germline V gene (reference sequence). With V trimmed by 4 bases and J by 5 bases, 11 bases remained unmatched. The CDR3 contains 16 residues. The CDR3 DNA reads TGTGCCAGCAGCGATCGACAGGGGGCAGCTAAGGAGACCCAGTACTTC. It translates to CASSDRQGAAKETQYF.

The rearrangement links TRBV10-3 to TRBJ1-5; TRBD1 is a possible D gene (5 bases). The ends were cut back, 0 bases at V and 7 bases at J, with 16 bases in the middle. Germline CDR1 and CDR2: ENHRY and SYGVKD. CDR3 size: 16 residues. The CDR3 sequence is CAISESGELESQPQHF. CDR3 DNA: TGTGCCATCAGTGAGTCGGGGGAGCTAGAGAGCCAGCCCCAGCATTTT.

The rearrangement links TRBV5-4 to TRBJ1-4, with TRBD1 matching 8 bases. Germline V gene data show CDR1 as SGHNT and CDR2 as YYREEE (reference sequence). V lost 2 bases to trimming and J lost 7 bases; unmatched junction nucleotides: 1. The CDR3 contains 13 residues. This CDR3 reads CASSFRGREKLFF. In nucleotides, the CDR3 is TGTGCCAGCAGCTTCAGGGGGCGTGAAAAACTGTTTTTT.

Turning to this clone: The same CDR3 is also encoded by other DNA sequences in this sample. The chain couples TRBV5-1 to TRBJ1-1; D is ambiguous. Germline V gives CDR1 SGHRS, CDR2 YFSETQ. There are 15 residues in the CDR3. Trimming removed 0 bases at V and 1 base at J, with 10 bases between. The CDR3 here is CASSLAGRANTEAFF. CDR3 DNA sequence: TGCGCCAGCAGCTTGGCGGGGAGGGCGAACACTGAAGCTTTCTTT. The whole variable domain, remainder taken from reference TRBV5-1 and TRBJ1-1, is KAGVTQTPRYLIKTRGQQVTLSCSPISGHRSVSWYQQTPGQGLQFLFEYFSETQRNKGNFPGRFSGRQFSNSRSEMNVSTLELGDSALYLCASSLAGRANTEAFFGQGTRLTVV.